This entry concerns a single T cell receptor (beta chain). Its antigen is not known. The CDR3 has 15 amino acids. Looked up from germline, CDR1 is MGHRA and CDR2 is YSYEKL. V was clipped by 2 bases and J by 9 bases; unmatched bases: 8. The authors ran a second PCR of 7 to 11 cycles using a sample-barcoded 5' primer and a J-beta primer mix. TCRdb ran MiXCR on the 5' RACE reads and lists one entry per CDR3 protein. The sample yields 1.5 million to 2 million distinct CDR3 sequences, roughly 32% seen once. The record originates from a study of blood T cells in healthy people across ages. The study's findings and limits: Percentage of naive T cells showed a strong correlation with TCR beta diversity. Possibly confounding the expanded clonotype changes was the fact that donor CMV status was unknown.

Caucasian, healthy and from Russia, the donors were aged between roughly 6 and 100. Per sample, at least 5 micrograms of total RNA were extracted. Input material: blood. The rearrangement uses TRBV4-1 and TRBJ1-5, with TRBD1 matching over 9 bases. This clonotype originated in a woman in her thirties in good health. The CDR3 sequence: CASSQIRGQGSPQHF. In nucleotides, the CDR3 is TGCGCCAGCAGCCAAATCAGGGGACAGGGTTCGCCCCAGCATTTT.